These 5 T cell receptor beta chains originate from one sample sequenced in a study of T cells in women clearing cervical HPV infection. Profiling relied on immunoSEQ multiplex PCR, and the TCRdb table lists in-frame clones only, not all of them. With under 20,000 clones in the sample, the ten largest clones hold about 16%. Sample: blood buffy coat. Source of these receptors: a woman aged 18 to 75 with a cervical HPV16 infection that either progressed to CIN3+ or cleared (not recorded which).

Note on this clone: The read terminates 3 residues ahead of where the CDR3 ends, so the germline J gene completes it. The rearrangement uses TRBV7-9 and TRBJ2-2; tentative D call: TRBD1 (6 bases). CDR1 and CDR2 from the germline V gene are SEHNR and FQNEAQ (reference sequence). CDR3 length equals 15 residues. CDR3 residues: CASSLLDRLNEKLFF. The sequenced CDR3 bases are TGTGCCAGCAGCTTGCTGGACAGACTAAATGAAAAG.

Comment on this clone: One end of the junction is discordant with germline, which a read error may explain. The read stops 3 residues short of the end of the CDR3; the missing end is completed from the germline J gene. V and J are TRBV4-2 and TRBJ1-6; D gene unclear. CDR3 length: 13 amino acids. Germline V lookup: CDR1 LGHNA, CDR2 YNFKEQ. CDR3 DNA, as far as it was read: TGCGCCAGCAGCCAAGTTGAGGATTCACCC. Translated: CASSQVEDSP. The entire CDR3 protein is CASSQVEDSPLHF.

About this clone: The DNA ends 3 residues before the CDR3 does, and the rest of the CDR3 is filled in from the germline J gene. V and J are TRBV28 and TRBJ2-7, with D maybe TRBD2 (7 bases). Trimming took off 6 bases at V and 4 bases at J, with 25 bases between the two ends. Germline assignment: CDR1 MDHEN and CDR2 SYDVKM. This CDR3 region has 17 residues. The CDR3 is CASSPSGGPGDHYEQYF. The DNA read from the CDR3 is TGTGCCAGCAGCCCTTCCGGGGGGCCGGGGGACCATTACGAG.

For this clone: Read coverage stops 3 residues before the CDR3 terminus; the germline J gene supplies the remainder. This rearrangement joins TRBV20-1 to TRBJ2-7; TRBD2 agrees at 16 bases. Germline CDR1 and CDR2: DFQATT and SNEGSKA (reference sequence). V trimming: 5 bases; J trimming: 2 bases; junction bases outside the gene matches: 3. The length of the CDR3 is 15 residues. The CDR3 DNA, read in part, is TGCAGTGCTGCCGGGACTAGCGGGGGGGCCTACGAG. It encodes CSAAGTSGGAYE. The full CDR3 reads CSAAGTSGGAYEQYF.

In the case of this clone: The read falls 3 residues short of the CDR3 end, and the missing part is taken from the germline J gene. The rearrangement links TRBV5-1 to TRBJ2-3; 11 bases fit TRBD2. CDR3 length: 16 residues. V lost 4 bases, J lost 2 bases, and 6 bases stayed unmatched. Germline values: CDR1 SGHRS, CDR2 YFSETQ. CDR3 protein: CASSTGTSGATDTQYF. The covered CDR3 bases are TGCGCCAGCAGCACGGGGACTAGCGGCGCCACAGATACG.